This TCR beta chain was sequenced in a study of regulatory T cells in long-lasting Graves disease. According to the study, TCR beta libraries were built with iRepertoire HTBI primers and CDR3-region Arm-PCR. TCRdb reprocessed the multiplex PCR reads via MiXCR and lists one record per CDR3 protein. The table includes under 450,000 distinct CDR3 sequences, 12% detected once. The CDR3 contains 17 residues. The V gene end was trimmed by 5 bases and the J gene end by 3 bases; junction bases not matched to a gene: 5. Germline loops: CDR1 MNHEY, CDR2 SMNVEV (reference sequence). Regarding time point: newly diagnosed GD, antithyroid drugs for less than 3 months. PBMC-derived RNA was used for the TCR library. This sample was shared with a second study, whose subject was T cells in Graves' hyperthyroidism and ophthalmopathy.

The J gene is TRBJ2-3, the V gene TRBV27; TRBD2 matches at 16 bases. The source was peripheral blood mononuclear cells (PBMCs), collected at new diagnosis, from a patient treated with antithyroid drugs. The sequence derives from a woman younger than 35 with Graves disease. The CDR3 is CASSRGGLAGGTDTQYF. In DNA form, the CDR3 reads TGTGCCAGCAGTCGCGGGGGACTAGCGGGAGGGACAGATACGCAGTATTTT.